Many counts were recorded for the clone carrying this TCR beta chain. The antigen is unknown. Noted time point: newly diagnosed GD, antithyroid drugs for less than 3 months. Construction of the TCR library relied on RNA isolated from PBMCs. From germline, CDR1 is MDHEN and CDR2 SYDVKM. Deletions cut 8 bases from V and 7 bases from J, with 17 bases between. The CDR3 length is 14 residues. With iRepertoire HTBI primers and Arm-PCR of CDR3 regions, TCR beta libraries were built. TCRdb used MiXCR to reprocess the multiplex PCR reads, holding one entry per CDR3 protein. The data contain approximately 540,000 distinct CDR3 sequences, more than 10% of them singletons. These data originate in a study of regulatory T cells in long-lasting Graves disease. Study results and limitations: Persistent disease was associated with favored TRBV28 usage and with favored use of TRBJ1-2 and TRBJ2-5.

The same sample was also studied in work on T cells in Graves' hyperthyroidism and ophthalmopathy.

This specimen was peripheral blood mononuclear cells (PBMCs), taken at new diagnosis, from a patient treated with antithyroid drugs. This sequence joins TRBV28 and TRBJ2-2; TRBD2 might be the D (6 bases). The TCR was taken from a woman under 40 with Graves disease. CDR3 bases: TGTGCCAGCCGACCCCTCGGGGGTGGCGGGGAGCTGTTTTTT. It codes for CASRPLGGGGELFF. Using reference TRBV28 and TRBJ2-2 for the parts outside the CDR3, the full variable domain is DVKVTQSSRYLVKRTGEKVFLECVQDMDHENMFWYRQDPGLGLRLIYFSYDVKMKEKGDIPEGYSVSREKKERFSLILESASTNQTSMYLCASRPLGGGGELFFGEGSRLTVL.